The TCR beta chain described here comes from a study of cytomegalovirus exposure and HLA in healthy donors. Vbeta (60) and Jbeta (13) primers were used in the PCR. The protocol was immunoSEQ multiplex PCR, while the TCRdb copy is restricted to in-frame clones and leaves out a portion. The repertoire holds approximately 160,000 clones, with roughly 75% as singletons. This TCR derives from a male donor in good health and CMV-seronegative. Sequencing input: PBMCs.

The CDR3: CASSSQTSSNEQFF. CDR3 nucleotide sequence: TGCGCCAGCAGCTCCCAAACTAGCTCCAATGAGCAGTTCTTC. The rearrangement uses TRBV5-1 and TRBJ2-1; D is perhaps TRBD2 (6 bases). CDR1 and CDR2 from the germline V gene are SGHRS and YFSETQ. This CDR3 spans 14 amino acids. Trimming shortened V by 3 bases and J by 6 bases, and 13 bases separated the two germline ends.